A selection of T cell receptor beta chains follows, all from one sample in a study of radiotherapy plus CTLA-4 blockade in lung cancer. The assay was immunoSEQ multiplex PCR, and TCRdb's table has in-frame clones only and misses some. The sample holds some 110,000 clones; 78% are singletons and the top ten take about 5.2%. The specimen was peripheral blood, collected from a patient treated with radiotherapy plus ipilimumab. These receptors all stem from a human donor with non-small cell lung cancer who had a partial response to radiotherapy plus ipilimumab. The CDR3 runs from the conserved cysteine through the conserved F or W. The D gene is left open where the match is weak. Clone size, where shown, is once, few, many, or a class for clones that have expanded.

TRBJ2-7,.,TRBD1,TRBV11-3,TGCGCCAGCAGCCGGGGACAGGGTTTATACGAGCAGTACTTC,CASSRGQGLYEQYF
TRBJ1-2,once,.,TRBV6-1,TGTGCCAGCAGTAGACAGGACTATGGCTACACCTTC,CASSRQDYGYTF
TRBJ1-5,.,.,TRBV28,TGTGCCAGCTCTTATGGTCTCTCGGGGCCCCAGCATTTT,CASSYGLSGPQHF
TRBJ2-2,few,TRBD1,TRBV5-4,TGTGCCAGCAGCCCCGGGACAGGGGCTGGCGGGGAGCTGTTTTTT,CASSPGTGAGGELFF
TRBJ2-3,few,TRBD2,TRBV5-1,TGCGCCAGCAGCGTCGGGCTTCTAGCGGGAGCTTGGACAGATACGCAGTATTTT,CASSVGLLAGAWTDTQYF
TRBJ2-4,.,TRBD1,TRBV18,TGTGCCAGCTCACCACGGACAGGGGTGGACATTCAGTACTTC,CASSPRTGVDIQYF
TRBJ2-2,.,TRBD1,TRBV28,TGTGCCAGAGCCGGGAGGGACAGGGGGAGCACCGGGGAGCTGTTTTTT,CARAGRDRGSTGELFF
TRBJ1-6,medium-sized,.,TRBV5-1,TGCGCCAGCAGCTCGACGGAGGCCGGGGGTTCACCCCTCCACTTT,CASSSTEAGGSPLHF
TRBJ2-5,.,.,TRBV10-3,TGTGCCATCAGTGAGCCACTAGGGGGGGGGAAAGAGACCCAGTACTTC,CAISEPLGGGKETQYF
TRBJ2-5,once,.,TRBV6-1,TGTGCCAGCAGTGACCACCGCGGCCGACAGGCGGAGACCCAGTACTTC,CASSDHRGRQAETQYF
TRBJ2-1,.,TRBD2,TRBV5-1,TGCGCCAGCAGCTTGGGTGATAGTAGCGGGAGGGCCCCCATCTTC,CASSLGDSSGRAPIF
TRBJ2-1,.,.,TRBV11-2,TGTGCCAGCAGCCTAGGGGACATCTACAATGAGCAGTTCTTC,CASSLGDIYNEQFF
TRBJ2-2,.,.,TRBV21-1,TGTGCCAGCAGCTCACGGGACAGGGATGCCGGGGAGCTGTTTTTT,CASSSRDRDAGELFF
TRBJ2-1,.,.,TRBV7-9,TGTGCCAGCAGCACCCGACTAGGTGCAAGGAATGAGCAGTTCTTC,CASSTRLGARNEQFF
TRBJ2-1,.,TRBD2,TRBV30,TGTGCCTGGATGGTCCTAGCGGGGTTCTACAATGGGCAGTTCTTC,CAWMVLAGFYNGQFF
TRBJ2-1,.,.,TRBV4-2,TGTGCCAGCAGCCAAGTTGGGAGGTTCTCAGGGACCTCCTACAATGAGCAGTTCTTC,CASSQVGRFSGTSYNEQFF
TRBJ2-2,once,.,TRBV6-5,TGTGCCAGCAGTTACTCGATTCAGGGCACCGGGGAGCTGTTTTTT,CASSYSIQGTGELFF
TRBJ2-1,few,TRBD2,TRBV29-1,TGCAGCGTCGCCTTAGCGGGAGGGCCTTATGAGCAGTTCTTC,CSVALAGGPYEQFF
TRBJ1-5,.,.,TRBV19,TGTGCCAGTAGTATAGCAGGGGAACGGATGAATAGCCATCAGCCCCAGCATTTT,CASSIAGERMNSHQPQHF
TRBJ2-1,.,TRBD2,TRBV7-2,TGTGCCAGCAGCTTAGCGCCGCTTAGCGGGAGCAATGAGCAGTTCTTC,CASSLAPLSGSNEQFF
TRBJ2-7,.,.,TRBV5-1,TGCGCCAGCAGCGCCGGGTTCGACTTAGCCTACGAGCAGTACTTC,CASSAGFDLAYEQYF
TRBJ1-6,.,.,TRBV28,TGTGCCAGCAGAGATCCGGGTCCGGGGAATTCACCCCTCCACTTT,CASRDPGPGNSPLHF
TRBJ1-1,.,TRBD1,TRBV2,TGTGCCAGCAGTTCTACAGGGGGCGCGGGGAACACTGAAGCTTTCTTT,CASSSTGGAGNTEAFF
TRBJ2-1,few,.,TRBV10-3,TGTGCCATCAGTGAGCTCGGACACTACTCCTACAATGAGCAGTTCTTC,CAISELGHYSYNEQFF
TRBJ2-3,.,.,TRBV7-8,TGTGCCAGCAGCCCCGGCGGCGGACTCACAGATACGCAGTATTTT,CASSPGGGLTDTQYF
TRBJ1-3,.,TRBD1,TRBV18,TGTGCCAGCTCACCTAAGGACAGGGAGCGAGGAAACACCATATATTTT,CASSPKDRERGNTIYF
TRBJ2-5,.,TRBD2,TRBV7-8,TGTGCCAGCAGCTTAGGCCGGACTAGCGGAGCTTTAGAGACCCAGTACTTC,CASSLGRTSGALETQYF
TRBJ2-2,few,TRBD2,TRBV6-5,TGTGCCAGCAGTTCACGGACTAGCGGTTATTCTTGGGTGCTGTTTTTT,CASSSRTSGYSWVLFF
TRBJ1-3,few,.,TRBV18,TGTGCCAGCTCACCATCAGACTCTCTATCTGGAAACACCATATATTTT,CASSPSDSLSGNTIYF
TRBJ1-2,.,.,TRBV2,TGTGCCAGCAACCGCGGGGATGGCTACACCTTC,CASNRGDGYTF
TRBJ1-1,.,.,TRBV5-1,TGCGCCAGCAGCTTGGCACTCCCGTATGCTGAAGCTTTCTTT,CASSLALPYAEAFF
TRBJ2-3,.,.,TRBV30,TGTGCCTGGTTAAATGACACGAGGGCGACGCAGTATTTT,CAWLNDTRATQYF
TRBJ1-5,.,.,TRBV5-5,TGTGCCAGCAGGCAGGACAGTAATCAGCCCCAGCATTTT,CASRQDSNQPQHF
TRBJ2-1,.,TRBD2,TRBV6-5,TGTGCCAGCAGTTACTCAGGTAGCGGGAGGAACAATGAGCAGTTCTTC,CASSYSGSGRNNEQFF
TRBJ1-1,.,.,TRBV6-1,TGTGCCAGCAGTTATGGACAGCTGAACACTGAAGCTTTCTTT,CASSYGQLNTEAFF
TRBJ1-1,.,TRBD1,TRBV7-9,TGTGCCAGCAGCTTGACAGGGGCGGGGACTGAAGCTTTCTTT,CASSLTGAGTEAFF
TRBJ1-1,.,TRBD1,TRBV27,TGTGCCAGTCTTCGGACAGGTGGAACCTACACCGAAGCTTTCTTT,CASLRTGGTYTEAFF
TRBJ1-3,.,.,TRBV5-1,TGCGCCAGCAGCCTACAATCCAAAGGGACACTTGGAAACACCATATATTTT,CASSLQSKGTLGNTIYF
TRBJ1-4,.,TRBD1,TRBV7-2,TGTGCCAGCAGCCCAGGGGGCGTAACTGAAAAACTGTTTTTT,CASSPGGVTEKLFF
TRBJ2-2,.,TRBD1,TRBV6-4,TGTGCCAGCAGACCGGGACAGGGGGTCGCCGGGGAGCTGTTTTTT,CASRPGQGVAGELFF
TRBJ2-1,.,.,TRBV5-1,TGCGCCAGCAGGTCATACAATGAGCAGTTCTTC,CASRSYNEQFF
TRBJ1-2,.,TRBD1,TRBV6-5,TGTGCCAGCAGAAACGCCGGGACAGGGGATCGGGGCTACACCTTC,CASRNAGTGDRGYTF
TRBJ2-1,.,TRBD1,TRBV2,TGTGCCAGCAGTGCTTTGAGGACAGGGGCCACCAATGAGCAGTTCTTC,CASSALRTGATNEQFF
TRBJ1-5,once,.,TRBV19,TGTGCCAGTAGTATAGATTATAGCCGGACACGTTATCAGCCCCAGCATTTT,CASSIDYSRTRYQPQHF
TRBJ2-1,.,TRBD2,TRBV7-9,TGTGCCAGCAGCCCTTCAGGAGCGGGAGGCTACAATGAGCAGTTCTTC,CASSPSGAGGYNEQFF